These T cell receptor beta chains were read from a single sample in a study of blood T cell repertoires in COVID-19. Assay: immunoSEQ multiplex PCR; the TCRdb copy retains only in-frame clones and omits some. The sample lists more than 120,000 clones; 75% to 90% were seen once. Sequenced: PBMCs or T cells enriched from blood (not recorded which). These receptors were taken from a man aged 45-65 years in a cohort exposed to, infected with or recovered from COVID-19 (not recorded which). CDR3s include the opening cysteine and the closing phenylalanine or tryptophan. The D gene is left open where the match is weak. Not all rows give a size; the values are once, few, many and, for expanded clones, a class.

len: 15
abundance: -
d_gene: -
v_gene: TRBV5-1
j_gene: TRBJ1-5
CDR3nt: TGCGCCAGCAGCTCCGACGGACAGCCTAATCAGCCCCAGCATTTT
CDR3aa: CASSSDGQPNQPQHF

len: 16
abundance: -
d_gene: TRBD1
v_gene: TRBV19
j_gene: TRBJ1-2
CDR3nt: TGTGCCAGTACCCCGACAGGGACCCCTGGAGACTATGGCTACACCTTC
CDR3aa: CASTPTGTPGDYGYTF

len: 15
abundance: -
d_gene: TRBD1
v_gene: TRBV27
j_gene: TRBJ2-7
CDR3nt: TGTGCCAGCTCCCCCTGGGGACAGAACTCCTACGAGCAGTACTTC
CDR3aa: CASSPWGQNSYEQYF

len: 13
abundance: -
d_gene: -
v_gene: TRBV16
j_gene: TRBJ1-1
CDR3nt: TGTGCCAGCAGCCAAGAAGACTACCGAAAAGCTTTCTTT
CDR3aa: CASSQEDYRKAFF

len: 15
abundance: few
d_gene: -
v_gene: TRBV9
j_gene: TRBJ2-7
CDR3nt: TGTGCCAGCAGCGTAGCTGGAGGTAGCTCCTACGAGCAGTACTTC
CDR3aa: CASSVAGGSSYEQYF

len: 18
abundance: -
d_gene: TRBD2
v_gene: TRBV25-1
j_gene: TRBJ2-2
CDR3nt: TGTGCCAGCAGTGAATATAGCGGGACTAGCGGGAACACCGGGGAGCTGTTTTTT
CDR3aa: CASSEYSGTSGNTGELFF

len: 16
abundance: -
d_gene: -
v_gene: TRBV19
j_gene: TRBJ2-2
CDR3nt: TGTGCCAGTAGTATAGACCTGGCGGGGAGAACCGGGGAGCTGTTTTTT
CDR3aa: CASSIDLAGRTGELFF

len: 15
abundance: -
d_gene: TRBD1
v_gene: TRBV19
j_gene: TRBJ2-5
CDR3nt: TGTGCCAGTAGTCCTCGACAGGGGGCGGTTGAGACCCAGTACTTC
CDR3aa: CASSPRQGAVETQYF

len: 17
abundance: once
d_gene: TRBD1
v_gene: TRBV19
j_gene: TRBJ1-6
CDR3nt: TGTGCCAGTAGTGCAGGGGGCCTACACTCCTATAATTCACCCCTCCACTTT
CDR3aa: CASSAGGLHSYNSPLHF

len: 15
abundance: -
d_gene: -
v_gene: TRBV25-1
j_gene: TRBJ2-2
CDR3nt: TGTGCCAGCAGTGTTTCGGGAGTTCAAACCGGGGAGCTGTTTTTT
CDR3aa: CASSVSGVQTGELFF

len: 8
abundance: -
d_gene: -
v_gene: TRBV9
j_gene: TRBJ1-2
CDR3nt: TGTGCCAGCAGCCCCGGGTTATTC
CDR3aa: CASSPGLF

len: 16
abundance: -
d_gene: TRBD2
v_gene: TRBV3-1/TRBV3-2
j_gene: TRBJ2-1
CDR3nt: TGTGCCAGCAGAAATTCCGGGACTAGCGGGAGGAAGGAGCAGTTCTTC
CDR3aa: CASRNSGTSGRKEQFF

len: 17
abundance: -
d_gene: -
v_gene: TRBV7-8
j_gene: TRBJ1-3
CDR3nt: TGTGCCAGCAGCTCCCGGGAGGGGGTTGCATCTGGAAACACCATATATTTT
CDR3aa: CASSSREGVASGNTIYF

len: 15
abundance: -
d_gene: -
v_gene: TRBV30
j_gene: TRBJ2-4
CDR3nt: TGTGCCTGGAGTGTACAAGAACAGTTAAGGGGCATTCAGTACTTC
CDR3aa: CAWSVQEQLRGIQYF

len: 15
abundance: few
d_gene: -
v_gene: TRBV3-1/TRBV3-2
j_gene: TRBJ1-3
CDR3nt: TGTGCCAGCAGCCAAGATCGGGGCTCTGGAAACACCATATATTTT
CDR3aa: CASSQDRGSGNTIYF

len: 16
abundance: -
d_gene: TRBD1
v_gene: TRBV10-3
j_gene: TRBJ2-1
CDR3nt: TGTGCCATCAGTGACGACAGGGGTCTTGAAACGAATGAGCAGTTCTTC
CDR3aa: CAISDDRGLETNEQFF

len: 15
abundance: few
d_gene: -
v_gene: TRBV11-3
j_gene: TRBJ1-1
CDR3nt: TGTGCCAGCAGCTTGGTCGACAAAGGGAACACTGAAGCTTTCTTT
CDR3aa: CASSLVDKGNTEAFF

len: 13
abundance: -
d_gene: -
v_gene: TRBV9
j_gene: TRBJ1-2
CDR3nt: TGTGCCAGCAGCTTCGACTTTAACTATGGCTACACCTTC
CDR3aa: CASSFDFNYGYTF

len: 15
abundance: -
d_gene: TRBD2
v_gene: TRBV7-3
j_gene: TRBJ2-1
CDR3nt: TGTGCCAGCAGCCCGACTAGCGGAACCTACAATGAGCAGTTCTTC
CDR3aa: CASSPTSGTYNEQFF

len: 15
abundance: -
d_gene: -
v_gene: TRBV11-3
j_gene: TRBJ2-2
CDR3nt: TGTGCCAGCAGCCAAAGAGGAGGGGACACCGGGGAGCTGTTTTTT
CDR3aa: CASSQRGGDTGELFF

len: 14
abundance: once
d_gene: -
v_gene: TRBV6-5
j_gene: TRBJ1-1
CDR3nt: TGTGCCAGCAGACCAGGGGAGCGGAACACTGAAGCTTTCTTT
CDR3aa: CASRPGERNTEAFF

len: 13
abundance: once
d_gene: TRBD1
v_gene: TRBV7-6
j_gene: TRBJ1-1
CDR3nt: TGTGCCAGCAGCCGGGACAGGAACACTGAAGCTTTCTTT
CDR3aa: CASSRDRNTEAFF

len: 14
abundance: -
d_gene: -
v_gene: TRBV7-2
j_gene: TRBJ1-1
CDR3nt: TGTGCCAGCAGCTTATGGGGGGGTAGGACTGAAGCTTTCTTT
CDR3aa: CASSLWGGRTEAFF

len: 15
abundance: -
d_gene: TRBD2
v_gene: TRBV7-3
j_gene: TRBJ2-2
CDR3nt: TGTGCCAGCCGGGCGGGAGTCACCACTACCGGGGAGCTGTTTTTT
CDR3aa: CASRAGVTTTGELFF

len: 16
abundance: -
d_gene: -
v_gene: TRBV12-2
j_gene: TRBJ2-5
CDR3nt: TGTGCAAGTCGCTTAGAAGCCCCGGGGGGCGAGGAGACCCAGTACTTC
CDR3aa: CASRLEAPGGEETQYF

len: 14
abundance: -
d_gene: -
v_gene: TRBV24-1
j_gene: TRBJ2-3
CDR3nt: TGTGCCACCAGTGATGGGGCAACCACAGATACGCAGTATTTT
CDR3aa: CATSDGATTDTQYF

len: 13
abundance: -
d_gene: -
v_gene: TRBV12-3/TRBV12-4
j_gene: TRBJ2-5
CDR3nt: TGTGCCAGCAGGGACAGATCCCAAGAGACCCAGTACTTC
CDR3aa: CASRDRSQETQYF

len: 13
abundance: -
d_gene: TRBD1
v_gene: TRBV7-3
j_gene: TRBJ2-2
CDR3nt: TGTGCCAGCAGGGACAGGGAGAACGGGGAGCTGTTTTTT
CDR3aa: CASRDRENGELFF

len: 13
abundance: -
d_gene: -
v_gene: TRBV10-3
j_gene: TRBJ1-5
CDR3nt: TGTGCCATCAGTAACACGGAGAATCAGCCCCAGCATTTT
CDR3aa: CAISNTENQPQHF

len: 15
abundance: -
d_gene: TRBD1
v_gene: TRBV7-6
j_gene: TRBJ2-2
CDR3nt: TGTGCCAGCAGCCCTCGACAGGGGGAGCCCGGGGAGCTGTTTTTT
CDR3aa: CASSPRQGEPGELFF

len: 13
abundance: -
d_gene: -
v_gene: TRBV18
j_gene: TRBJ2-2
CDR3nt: TGTGCCAGCTCACCCTCTAGCACCGGGGAGCTGTTTTTT
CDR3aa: CASSPSSTGELFF

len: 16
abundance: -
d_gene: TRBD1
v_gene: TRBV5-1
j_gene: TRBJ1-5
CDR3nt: TGCGCCAGCAGCCCCACAGGGGTCGGCGGCAATCAGCCCCAGCATTTT
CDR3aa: CASSPTGVGGNQPQHF

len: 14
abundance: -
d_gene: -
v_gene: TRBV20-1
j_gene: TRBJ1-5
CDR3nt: TGCAGTGCTAGTTTGGCAGGGAATGATCAGCCCCAGCATTTT
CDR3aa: CSASLAGNDQPQHF

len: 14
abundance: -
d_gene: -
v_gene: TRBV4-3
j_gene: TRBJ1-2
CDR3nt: TGCGCCAGCAGCCAAGCACAGGGTTCCTATGGCTACACCTTC
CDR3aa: CASSQAQGSYGYTF

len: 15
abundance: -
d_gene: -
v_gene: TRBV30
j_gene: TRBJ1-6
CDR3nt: TGTGCCTGGATTCTTCAGGGCGCAAATAATTCACCCCTCCACTTT
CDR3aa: CAWILQGANNSPLHF

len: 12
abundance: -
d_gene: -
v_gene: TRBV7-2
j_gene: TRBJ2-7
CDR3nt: TGTGCCAGCAGCTGGGGAGAATACGAGCAGTACTTC
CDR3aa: CASSWGEYEQYF

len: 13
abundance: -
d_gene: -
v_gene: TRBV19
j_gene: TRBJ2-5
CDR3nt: TGTGCCACCCAATCAGGGTACCAAGAGACCCAGTACTTC
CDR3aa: CATQSGYQETQYF

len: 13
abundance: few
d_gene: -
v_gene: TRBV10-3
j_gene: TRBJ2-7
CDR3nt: TGTGCCATCAGGGACACCTCCTCCTACGAGCAGTACTTC
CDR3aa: CAIRDTSSYEQYF

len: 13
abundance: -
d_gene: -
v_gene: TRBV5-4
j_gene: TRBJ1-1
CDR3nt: TGTGCCAGCAGCTTGACGGTGAACACTGAAGCTTTCTTT
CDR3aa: CASSLTVNTEAFF

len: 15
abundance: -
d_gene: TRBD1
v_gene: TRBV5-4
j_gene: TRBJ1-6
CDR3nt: TGTGCCAGCAGATCCTTTCAGGGGGTTGATTCACCCCTCCACTTT
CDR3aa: CASRSFQGVDSPLHF

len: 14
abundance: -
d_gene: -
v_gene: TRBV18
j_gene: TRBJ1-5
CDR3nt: TGTGCCAGCTCACCAGGCGGGGGCAATCAGCCCCAGCATTTT
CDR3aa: CASSPGGGNQPQHF

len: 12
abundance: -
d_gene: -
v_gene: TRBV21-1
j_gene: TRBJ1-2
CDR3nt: TGTGCCAGCAGCAAAGAGGAGGATGGCTACACCTTC
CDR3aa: CASSKEEDGYTF

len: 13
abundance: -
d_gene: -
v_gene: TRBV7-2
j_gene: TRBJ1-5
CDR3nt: TGTGCCAGCAGCTTTGGAGTAAATCAGCCCCAGCATTTT
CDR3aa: CASSFGVNQPQHF

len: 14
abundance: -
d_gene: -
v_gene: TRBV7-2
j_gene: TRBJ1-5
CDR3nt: TGTGCCAGCAGCTTAGGTCGAGGGAATCAGCCCCAGCATTTT
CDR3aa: CASSLGRGNQPQHF

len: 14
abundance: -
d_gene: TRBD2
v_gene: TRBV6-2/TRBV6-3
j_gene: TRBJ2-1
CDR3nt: TGTGCCAGCAGTCCCGTTTTACTAGCGAACAAGCAGTTCTTC
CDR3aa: CASSPVLLANKQFF

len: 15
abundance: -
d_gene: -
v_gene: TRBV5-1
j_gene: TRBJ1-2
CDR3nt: TGCGCCAGCAGCTTGGTTCCCCAGGGAAGCTATGGCTACACCTTC
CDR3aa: CASSLVPQGSYGYTF

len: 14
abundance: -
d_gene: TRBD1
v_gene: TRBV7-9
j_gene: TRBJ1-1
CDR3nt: TGTGCCAGCAGCCCCTACGACAGGGCAAGTGAAGCTTTCTTT
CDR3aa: CASSPYDRASEAFF

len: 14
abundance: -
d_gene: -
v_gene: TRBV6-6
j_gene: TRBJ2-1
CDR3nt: TGTGCCAGCAGTTTTGGCGGGGCTTACAATGAGCAGTTCTTC
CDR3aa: CASSFGGAYNEQFF

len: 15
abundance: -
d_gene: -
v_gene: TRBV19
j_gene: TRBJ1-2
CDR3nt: TGTGCCAGTAGTATCACGGGAACATTGGGCTATGGCTACACCTTC
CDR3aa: CASSITGTLGYGYTF

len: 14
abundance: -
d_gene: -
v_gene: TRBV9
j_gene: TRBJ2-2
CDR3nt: TGTGCCAGCCAACCGGGACTCTATACCGGGGAGCTGTTTTTT
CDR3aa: CASQPGLYTGELFF

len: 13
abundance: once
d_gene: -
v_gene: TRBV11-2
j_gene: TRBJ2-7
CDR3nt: TGTGCCAGCAGCGCTACGCAGGGGCGCGAGCAGTACTTC
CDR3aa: CASSATQGREQYF

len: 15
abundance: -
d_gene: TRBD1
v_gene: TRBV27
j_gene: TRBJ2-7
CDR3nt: TGTGCCAGCAGTCGCCGGGACAGGGGGTTTCACGAGCAGTACTTC
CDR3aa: CASSRRDRGFHEQYF

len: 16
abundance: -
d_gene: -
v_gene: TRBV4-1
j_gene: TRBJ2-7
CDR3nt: TGCGCCAGCAGCCAAGATTTGAGGGCTGCCACCTACGAGCAGTACTTC
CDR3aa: CASSQDLRAATYEQYF

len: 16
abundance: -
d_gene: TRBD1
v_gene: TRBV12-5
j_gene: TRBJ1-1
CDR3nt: TGTGCTAGTGGTTTGGTAGGGACAGGGATGAACACTGAAGCTTTCTTT
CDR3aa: CASGLVGTGMNTEAFF

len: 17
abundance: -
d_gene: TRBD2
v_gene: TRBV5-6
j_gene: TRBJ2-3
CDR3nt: TGTGCCAGCAGTTCTCCGGGACTAGCGGGACCTACAGATACGCAGTATTTT
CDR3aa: CASSSPGLAGPTDTQYF

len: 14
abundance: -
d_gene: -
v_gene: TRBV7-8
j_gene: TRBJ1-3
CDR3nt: TGTGCCAGCGGAGCCGGGGACTCTGGAAACACCATATATTTT
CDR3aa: CASGAGDSGNTIYF

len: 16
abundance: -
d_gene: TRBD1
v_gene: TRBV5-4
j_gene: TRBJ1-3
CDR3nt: TGTGCCAGCAGCCTAGGGACAGCTCTCGCTGGAAACACCATATATTTT
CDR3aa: CASSLGTALAGNTIYF

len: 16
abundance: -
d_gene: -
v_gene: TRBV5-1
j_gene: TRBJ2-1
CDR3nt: TGCGCCAGCAGCCCGGGAGGGGGCCCCTCCTACAATGAGCAGTTCTTC
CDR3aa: CASSPGGGPSYNEQFF

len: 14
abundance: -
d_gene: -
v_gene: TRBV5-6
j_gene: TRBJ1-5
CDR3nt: TGTGCCAGCAGCTTGGCGGAGGGGAGTCAGCCCCAGCATTTT
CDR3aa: CASSLAEGSQPQHF

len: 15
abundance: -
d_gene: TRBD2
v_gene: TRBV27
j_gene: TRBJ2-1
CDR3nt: TGTGCCAGCAGACTTAGCGGGAGCTCCTACAATGAGCAGTTCTTC
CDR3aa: CASRLSGSSYNEQFF